The next 6 T cell receptor beta chains were all read from a single sample in a study of blood T cell repertoires in COVID-19. Libraries were prepared by immunoSEQ multiplex PCR; TCRdb keeps only in-frame clonotypes and omits some of them. The table lists under 45,000 clones, around 83% of them singletons. Material: peripheral blood. The receptor set was obtained from a human donor with acute or convalescent COVID-19. The donor label of this sample is uncertain.

CDR3 sequence: CASRGACRPDQPQHF. The DNA for the CDR3 is TGTGCAAGTCGCGGGGCTTGTAGGCCTGATCAGCCCCAGCATTTT. This rearrangement joins TRBV12-2 to TRBJ1-5; the listed D gene, TRBD1, was not tested against the DNA. TRBV12-2 is designated a pseudogene. The CDR3 consists of 15 residues.

This clone was counted a few times. V and J are TRBV9 and TRBJ2-1, with 8 bases aligning to TRBD2. V lost 4 bases, J lost 10 bases, and 7 bases stayed unmatched. This CDR3 is built from 13 residues. Germline V gives CDR1 SGDLS, CDR2 YYNGEE. The CDR3 loop reads CASSPTTSAEQFF. The CDR3 nucleotides are TGTGCCAGCAGCCCGACGACTAGCGCGGAGCAGTTCTTC.

The CDR3 here is CASSRDLEQFF. CDR3 nucleotide sequence: TGTGCCAGCAGTAGGGACTTGGAGCAGTTCTTC. The V call is TRBV6-5, the J call TRBJ2-1; D is possibly TRBD2 (6 bases). Trimming took 5 bases from V and 10 from J, leaving 9 bases between them. CDR1 and CDR2 from the germline V gene are MNHEY and SVGAGI. There are 11 residues in the CDR3.

The chain carries TRBV11-2 and TRBJ2-5; the match to TRBD2 covers 7 bases. The V and J ends lost 2 bases and 3 bases, in that order; junction bases with no gene match: 18. Germline values: CDR1 SGHAT, CDR2 FQNNGV. The length of the CDR3 is 19 residues. The CDR3 protein is CASSLQHIFSMRGKETQYF. The CDR3 DNA reads TGTGCCAGCAGCTTACAGCACATTTTTTCTATGCGGGGGAAAGAGACCCAGTACTTC.

The chain couples TRBV12-3 or TRBV12-4 to TRBJ2-2; D not resolved. The CDR3 runs to 12 residues. Trimming took 7 bases from V and 1 from J, leaving 4 bases between them. CDR3 nucleotides: TGTGCCAGCATCTTGAACACCGGGGAGCTGTTTTTT. It yields the protein CASILNTGELFF.

Here the CDR3 DNA reads TGTGCCAGTACCGAGATGGGGGGATATAGCAATCAGCCCCAGCATTTT. Translating it yields CASTEMGGYSNQPQHF. The chain recombines TRBV19 with TRBJ1-5, with a weak D call TRBD1 (5 bases). The CDR3 totals 16 residues. The ends were cut back, 7 bases at V and 0 bases at J, with 16 bases in the middle. Germline V CDR1 and CDR2: LNHDA, SQIVND (reference sequence).